These 31 T cell receptor beta chains were all obtained from the same sample, sequenced in a study of glioma-infiltrating T cells after dendritic cell vaccination. The time point denotes: after dendritic cell vaccination, including at tumor progression/relapse. Libraries were prepared by immunoSEQ multiplex PCR; TCRdb keeps only in-frame clonotypes and omits some of them. The sample includes approximately 110,000 clones, 90% of them seen just once. This specimen consisted of blood, obtained after dendritic cell vaccination. The receptors were gathered from a human donor with glioblastoma.

V gene TRBV9 combines with J gene TRBJ1-1; D is possibly TRBD1 (5 bases). V lost 3 bases and J 4 bases, leaving 10 bases between the germline ends. CDR3 length: 13 amino acids. The germline gives CDR1 SGDLS, CDR2 YYNGEE. This CDR3 is CASSEGVGTEAFF. CDR3 nucleotide sequence: TGTGCCAGCAGCGAAGGGGTGGGCACTGAAGCTTTCTTT.

The rearrangement uses TRBV2 and TRBJ2-7; 14 bases fit TRBD2. This CDR3 spans 14 amino acids. CDR1 and CDR2 (germline): SNHLY, FYNNEI. J gave up 7 bases and V 7 bases, and 6 bases lay outside the gene matches. The CDR3 loop reads CASTSGLAGEEQYF. CDR3 coding DNA: TGTGCCAGCACCTCGGGACTAGCGGGAGAGGAGCAGTACTTC.

The V and J genes are TRBV2 and TRBJ1-5; 7 nucleotides align to TRBD1. The CDR3 runs to 14 residues. The V gene's germline CDR1 is SNHLY and CDR2 FYNNEI. The V segment lost 4 bases and the J segment 8 bases; nucleotides outside the gene matches: 8. Here the CDR3 reads CASSAQGLRKPQHF. In DNA form, the CDR3 reads TGTGCCAGCAGTGCACAGGGGTTAAGGAAGCCCCAGCATTTT. Combining the CDR3 with reference TRBV2 and TRBJ1-5 gives the whole variable domain EPEVTQTPSHQVTQMGQEVILRCVPISNHLYFYWYRQILGQKVEFLVSFYNNEISEKSEIFDDQFSVERPDGSNFTLKIRSTKLEDSAMYFCASSAQGLRKPQHFGDGTRLSIL.

V is TRBV5-1 and J is TRBJ1-1; 7 nucleotides match TRBD1. CDR1 is SGHRS, CDR2 YFSETQ, per germline. The CDR3 is made up of 14 amino acids. J was trimmed by 3 bases and V by 4 bases; bases with no gene match: 6. CDR3 amino acids: CASSPWTGDTEAFF. CDR3 in DNA: TGCGCCAGCAGCCCCTGGACAGGTGACACTGAAGCTTTCTTT.

This clone was detected only a few times. This rearrangement joins TRBV6-1 to TRBJ2-1, with TRBD2 as a possible D gene (6 bases). V was shortened by 4 bases and J by 15 bases, with 28 bases between the two germline ends. The CDR3 is made up of 16 amino acids. CDR1 MNHNS and CDR2 SASEGT come from the germline V gene. The CDR3 coding sequence is TGTGCCAGCAGTGGCTCAGGGTTGGGAGGTGAATTAATCCGGTTCTTC. Translation gives CASSGSGLGGELIRFF.

The chain is built from TRBV2 and TRBJ1-5; 8 bases map to TRBD1. This CDR3 contains 15 residues. V shed 4 bases, J shed 0 bases, and the junction held 2 bases outside the gene matches. Per the germline V gene, CDR1 is SNHLY and CDR2 is FYNNEI. The CDR3 protein is CASSGTGYSNQPQHF. CDR3 nucleotide sequence: TGTGCCAGCAGTGGGACAGGGTATAGCAATCAGCCCCAGCATTTT.

The chain uses TRBV19 and TRBJ1-2, with D tentatively TRBD1 (6 bases). Germline loops: CDR1 LNHDA, CDR2 SQIVND (reference sequence). The CDR3 length is 14 residues. The V gene lost 5 bases and the J gene lost 4 bases, with 14 bases spanning the gap. CDR3 region: CASSAGTPPYGYTF. The CDR3 DNA reads TGTGCCAGTAGTGCCGGGACACCTCCCTATGGCTACACCTTC.

The CDR3 DNA reads as TGTGCCAGTATGGACAGGACGAACACTGAAGCTTTCTTT. Its protein product is CASMDRTNTEAFF. V and J are TRBV19 and TRBJ1-1; 7 bases are a match to TRBD1. The CDR3 is 13 amino acids. Germline-derived CDR1 and CDR2 are LNHDA and SQIVND (reference sequence). J gave up 1 base and V 7 bases, and 3 bases lay outside the gene matches.

The chain employs TRBV6-1 and TRBJ2-5; D is undetermined. This CDR3 comprises 14 residues. CDR1 is MNHNS, CDR2 SASEGT, per germline. V was pared by 1 base and J by 4 bases, with 10 bases between. CDR3 bases: TGTGCCAGCAGTGAAGTTTTAGCCGGAGAGACCCAGTACTTC. The encoded protein is CASSEVLAGETQYF.

This clone appeared a single time. The V and J genes are TRBV5-3 and TRBJ1-1; perhaps TRBD1 as D (5 bases). TRBV5-3 is an open reading frame whose function is uncertain. The CDR3 extends over 13 amino acids. Trimming shortened V by 4 bases and J by 8 bases, and 15 bases separated the two germline ends. CDR3 coding DNA: TGTGCCAGAAGCCCCCGCGGGGCGGTAGAAGCTTTCTTT. Protein product: CARSPRGAVEAFF.

This chain joins TRBV12-5 and TRBJ2-3; 8 nucleotides align to TRBD1. The ends lost 5 bases at V and 1 base at J; junction bases unmatched: 8. CDR1 is LGHNT and CDR2 is FRNRAP in the germline V gene. The CDR3 covers 16 residues. The CDR3 protein is CASGLPQGGRTDTQYF. CDR3 DNA: TGTGCTAGTGGTCTGCCACAGGGGGGCCGCACAGATACGCAGTATTTT. Supplemented by reference TRBV12-5 and TRBJ2-3, the full variable domain reads DARVTQTPRHKVTEMGQEVTMRCQPILGHNTVFWYRQTMMQGLELLAYFRNRAPLDDSGMPKDRFSAEMPDATLATLKIQPSEPRDSAVYFCASGLPQGGRTDTQYFGPGTRLTVL.

This sequence joins TRBV6-5 and TRBJ2-1, with 12 bases lining up with TRBD1. The ends lost 2 bases at V and 7 bases at J; junction bases unmatched: 6. Germline V gene lookup returns CDR1 MNHEY and CDR2 SVGAGI. CDR3 length: 16 residues. This chain's CDR3 is CASSYPGTGGTNEQFF. CDR3 nucleotides: TGTGCCAGCAGTTACCCCGGGACAGGGGGCACGAATGAGCAGTTCTTC.

This clone was recorded only once. The chain is built from TRBV9 and TRBJ1-1; tentative D call: TRBD1 (5 bases). Trimming left V 1 base short and J 7 bases short, with 20 bases between. Germline V gives CDR1 SGDLS, CDR2 YYNGEE. This CDR3 has 16 amino acids. The CDR3 coding sequence is TGTGCCAGCAGCGTAAGCCCCGGTCTGACAGACAATGAAGCTTTCTTT. Protein: CASSVSPGLTDNEAFF.

The chain is built from TRBV6-5 and TRBJ1-2; tentatively, D is TRBD1 (6 bases). Trimming took 0 bases from V and 9 from J, leaving 14 bases between them. The CDR3 sequence is 14 residues long. Germline loops: CDR1 MNHEY, CDR2 SVGAGI. CDR3 nucleotide sequence: TGTGCCAGCAGTTACTCTGGGGGCCCGGGAAGCTACACCTTC. It translates to CASSYSGGPGSYTF.

V usage is TRBV9 and J usage is TRBJ2-5, with 8 bases lining up with TRBD2. The junction had 6 bases not matched to a gene; V was cut back by 0 bases and J by 2 bases. CDR3 size: 16 residues. CDR1 and CDR2 from the germline V gene are SGDLS and YYNGEE. CDR3 in amino acids: CASSVGFSGVQETQYF. As DNA, the CDR3 is TGTGCCAGCAGCGTAGGATTTAGCGGGGTGCAAGAGACCCAGTACTTC.

The gene calls are TRBV11-3 and TRBJ1-1, with 8 bases aligning to TRBD1. The CDR3 has 13 amino acids. V gave up 0 bases and J gave up 11 bases; unmatched junction bases: 5. The V gene's germline CDR1 is SGHNT and CDR2 YENEEA. As DNA, the CDR3 is TGTGCCAGCAGCTTAGAGGGGACAGGAAGCGCTTTCTTT. As protein: CASSLEGTGSAFF.

This sequence joins TRBV2 and TRBJ2-4; the D is unclear. CDR3 length: 16 amino acids. Germline-derived CDR1 and CDR2 are SNHLY and FYNNEI. Trimming left V 2 bases short and J 0 bases short, with 11 bases between. CDR3 residues: CASSEYLNLAKNIQYF. The CDR3 DNA is TGTGCCAGCAGTGAATATCTTAATCTAGCCAAAAACATTCAGTACTTC. The full variable domain, rest sourced from reference TRBV2 and TRBJ2-4, is EPEVTQTPSHQVTQMGQEVILRCVPISNHLYFYWYRQILGQKVEFLVSFYNNEISEKSEIFDDQFSVERPDGSNFTLKIRSTKLEDSAMYFCASSEYLNLAKNIQYFGAGTRLSVL.

This chain connects TRBV7-9 to TRBJ2-5; TRBD2 might be the D (6 bases). Germline CDR1 and CDR2: SEHNR and FQNEAQ (reference sequence). This CDR3 has 16 amino acids. Trimming removed 0 bases at V and 2 bases at J, with 13 bases between. Here the CDR3 DNA reads TGTGCCAGCAGCTTAGCGGGCCGCGGGGCTCAAGAGACCCAGTACTTC. It encodes CASSLAGRGAQETQYF.

This chain uses TRBV19 with TRBJ2-1, with TRBD2 identical over 15 bases. Germline CDR1 and CDR2: LNHDA and SQIVND (reference sequence). Losses at the gene ends were 8 bases for V and 10 bases for J; bases not matched to a gene: 6. The CDR3 runs 14 residues. The CDR3 here is CASGTSGGRGEQFF. CDR3 DNA sequence: TGTGCCAGTGGGACTAGCGGGGGGCGGGGGGAGCAGTTCTTC.

This clone showed up just once. The V and J genes are TRBV27 and TRBJ2-6; D gene ambiguous. V was shortened by 2 bases and J by 2 bases, with 10 bases between the two germline ends. Germline V gene data show CDR1 as MNHEY and CDR2 as SMNVEV (reference sequence). The CDR3 has 16 residues. CDR3 loop: CASSLVPRTGANVLTF. CDR3 DNA sequence: TGTGCCAGCAGTTTAGTCCCCAGGACTGGGGCCAACGTCCTGACTTTC.

The chain has TRBV6-1 and TRBJ1-2, with 9 bases aligning to TRBD1. Unmatched junction bases numbered 7, after V lost 7 bases and J lost 1 base. This CDR3 spans 15 amino acids. Per germline, CDR1 MNHNS and CDR2 SASEGT. Written as DNA, the CDR3 is TGTGCCAGCAACTCCTGGACAGGGGTTAACTATGGCTACACCTTC. It specifies CASNSWTGVNYGYTF.

This clone was seen just once. The chain carries TRBV6-5 and TRBJ1-5; D is unresolved. V lost 6 bases to trimming and J lost 7 bases, with 13 bases between them. The CDR3 contains 13 residues. Germline CDR1 is MNHEY and CDR2 is SVGAGI. The CDR3: CASRTGGSQPQHF. CDR3 sequence (DNA): TGTGCCAGCAGAACTGGCGGCTCCCAGCCCCAGCATTTT.

The chain combines TRBV7-8 with TRBJ2-7, with D possibly being TRBD1 (6 bases). Germline CDR1 SGHVS, CDR2 FQNEAQ. The CDR3 consists of 15 residues. V was clipped by 1 base and J by 6 bases, with 16 bases between them. The DNA of the CDR3 is TGTGCCAGCAGCTTAGACGGTACAGGGACCGGCGAGCAGTACTTC. This encodes CASSLDGTGTGEQYF.

The chain combines TRBV5-1 with TRBJ1-1; 9 bases match TRBD1. The CDR3 covers 16 residues. Germline lookup yields CDR1 SGHRS and CDR2 YFSETQ. V shed 4 bases and J 4 bases; nucleotides not matched to a gene: 11. The CDR3, as DNA: TGCGCCAGCAGCCGCGACCCGGGACAGGGAACCACTGAAGCTTTCTTT. Encoded protein: CASSRDPGQGTTEAFF. The whole variable domain, remainder taken from reference TRBV5-1 and TRBJ1-1, is KAGVTQTPRYLIKTRGQQVTLSCSPISGHRSVSWYQQTPGQGLQFLFEYFSETQRNKGNFPGRFSGRQFSNSRSEMNVSTLELGDSALYLCASSRDPGQGTTEAFFGQGTRLTVV.

In this sample, this clone turned up once. Other DNA sequences in this specimen translate into the identical CDR3. This chain joins TRBV30 and TRBJ2-7; 7 bases map to TRBD1. The junction had 0 bases not matched to a gene; V was cut back by 1 base and J by 3 bases. The CDR3 consists of 12 residues. The germline V gene has CDR1 GTSNPN and CDR2 SVGIG (reference sequence). The CDR3 spells CAWSGQGYEQYF. CDR3 nucleotide sequence: TGTGCCTGGAGTGGACAGGGCTACGAGCAGTACTTC. The full variable domain, with the rest looked up from reference TRBV30 and TRBJ2-7, is SQTIHQWPATLVQPVGSPLSLECTVEGTSNPNLYWYRQAAGRGLQLLFYSVGIGQISSEVPQNLSASRPQDRQFILSSKKLLLSDSGFYLCAWSGQGYEQYFGPGTRLTVT.

The chain joins TRBV5-1 to TRBJ1-1, with no clear D. The CDR3 spans 14 residues. From germline, CDR1 is SGHRS and CDR2 YFSETQ. Between the trimmed V and J ends, which lost 4 bases and 1 base, there was a span of 11 bases. The chain's CDR3 is CASSLVRGNTEAFF. The CDR3 DNA is TGCGCCAGCAGCCTCGTGCGGGGGAACACTGAAGCTTTCTTT.

The rearrangement uses TRBV5-1 and TRBJ2-3; D gene ambiguous. Germline V gene data show CDR1 as SGHRS and CDR2 as YFSETQ. The CDR3 consists of 14 residues. Between the trimmed V and J ends, which lost 0 bases and 9 bases, there was a span of 14 bases. The CDR3 coding sequence is TGCGCCAGCAGCTTGGAACAGACCTCCGGAACGCAGTATTTT. Its protein is CASSLEQTSGTQYF.

CDR3 nucleotide sequence: TGTGCCAGCAGCCCCGGTGGGACAACCCAAGAGACCCAGTACTTC. Its translation: CASSPGGTTQETQYF. V usage is TRBV11-3 and J usage is TRBJ2-5; TRBD1 is a possible D gene (6 bases). This CDR3 is built from 15 residues. Deletions cut 5 bases from V and 1 base from J, with 14 bases between. Germline V gene sequence: CDR1 SGHNT, CDR2 YENEEA. The full variable domain, its missing parts supplied by reference TRBV11-3 and TRBJ2-5, is EAGVVQSPRYKIIEKKQPVAFWCNPISGHNTLYWYLQNLGQGPELLIRYENEEAVDDSQLPKDRFSAERLKGVDSTLKIQPAELGDSAVYLCASSPGGTTQETQYFGPGTRLLVL.

The chain uses TRBV7-9 and TRBJ2-7, with D tentatively TRBD1 (6 bases). The germline V gene encodes CDR1 SEHNR and CDR2 FQNEAQ (reference sequence). The CDR3 covers 13 residues. Trimming took off 5 bases at V and 5 bases at J, with 13 bases between the two ends. CDR3 amino acids: CASSLLGGHEQYF. CDR3 DNA sequence: TGTGCCAGCAGCCTCCTAGGGGGTCACGAGCAGTACTTC.

V and J are TRBV6-5 and TRBJ1-3; D is perhaps TRBD1 (5 bases). CDR1 and CDR2 (germline): MNHEY, SVGAGI. The CDR3 runs to 15 residues. The ends were cut back, 0 bases at V and 0 bases at J, with 6 bases in the middle. This CDR3 is CASSYSTASGNTIYF. CDR3 DNA: TGTGCCAGCAGTTACTCGACAGCCTCTGGAAACACCATATATTTT.

The V gene is TRBV7-8, the J gene TRBJ2-3; the match to TRBD2 covers 10 bases. The V gene's germline CDR1 is SGHVS and CDR2 FQNEAQ. Trimming removed 3 bases from V and 2 bases from J; junction bases left unmatched: 2. There are 15 residues in the CDR3. CDR3 DNA: TGTGCCAGCAGCTTTAGCGGGAGGTTCACAGATACGCAGTATTTT. It yields the protein CASSFSGRFTDTQYF. Combining the CDR3 with reference TRBV7-8 and TRBJ2-3 gives the whole variable domain GAGVSQSPRYKVAKRGQDVALRCDPISGHVSLFWYQQALGQGPEFLTYFQNEAQLDKSGLPSDRFFAERPEGSVSTLKIQRTQQEDSAVYLCASSFSGRFTDTQYFGPGTRLTVL.